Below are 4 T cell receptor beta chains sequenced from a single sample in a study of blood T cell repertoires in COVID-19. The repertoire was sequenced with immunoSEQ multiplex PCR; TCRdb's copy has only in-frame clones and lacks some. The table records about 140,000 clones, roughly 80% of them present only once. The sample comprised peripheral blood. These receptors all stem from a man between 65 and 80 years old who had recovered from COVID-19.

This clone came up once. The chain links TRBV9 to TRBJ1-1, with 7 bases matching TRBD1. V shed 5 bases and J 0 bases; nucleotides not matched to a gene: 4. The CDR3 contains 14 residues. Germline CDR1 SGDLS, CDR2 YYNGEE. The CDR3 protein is CASSKGALNTEAFF. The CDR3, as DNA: TGTGCCAGCAGTAAGGGGGCCCTGAACACTGAAGCTTTCTTT.

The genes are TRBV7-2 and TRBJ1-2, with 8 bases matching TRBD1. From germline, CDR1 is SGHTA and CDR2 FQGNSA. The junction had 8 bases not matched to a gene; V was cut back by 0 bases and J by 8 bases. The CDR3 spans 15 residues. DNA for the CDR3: TGTGCCAGCAGCTTAGCCGGGACAGGTGATTGGGGCTACACCTTC. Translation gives CASSLAGTGDWGYTF.

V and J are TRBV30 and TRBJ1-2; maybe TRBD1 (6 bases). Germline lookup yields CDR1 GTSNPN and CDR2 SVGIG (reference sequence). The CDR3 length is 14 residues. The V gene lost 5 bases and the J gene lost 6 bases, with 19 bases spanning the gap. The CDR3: CAWGHARGTDGYTF. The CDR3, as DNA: TGTGCCTGGGGGCACGCAAGGGGGACCGATGGCTACACCTTC.

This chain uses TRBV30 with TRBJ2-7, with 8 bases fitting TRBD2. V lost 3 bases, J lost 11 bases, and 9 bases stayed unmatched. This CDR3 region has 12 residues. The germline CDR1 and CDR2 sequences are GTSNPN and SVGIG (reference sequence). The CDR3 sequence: CAWSGREGRKYF. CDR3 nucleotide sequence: TGTGCCTGGAGCGGACGGGAGGGTAGAAAGTACTTC.